Listed below are T cell receptor beta chains from one sample, sequenced in a study of blood T cells in healthy people across ages. TCRdb recomputed calls from the 5' RACE reads with MiXCR, one row per CDR3 protein. The sample has under 2,000,000 distinct CDR3 sequences; about 49% are singletons. Material: blood. The source is a middle-aged woman in good health. CDR3s include the opening cysteine and the closing phenylalanine or tryptophan. The D gene is left open where the match is weak. The size entry is marked missing in some rows and otherwise reads once, few, many or a size class.

j_call clone_size d_call cdr3_length v_call cdr3_aa cdr3_nt
TRBJ1-2 . TRBD1 14 TRBV20-1 CSASPGQGSFGYTF TGCAGTGCTAGCCCCGGACAGGGAAGCTTTGGCTACACCTTC
TRBJ2-3 . TRBD2 14 TRBV20-1 CSAVSGGAGDTQYF TGCAGTGCTGTTAGCGGGGGGGCGGGAGATACGCAGTATTTT
TRBJ2-5 few . 13 TRBV10-3 CAIRDGFQETQYF TGTGCCATCAGGGACGGCTTCCAAGAGACCCAGTACTTC
TRBJ2-5 few . 15 TRBV5-1 CASSLTLLRGETQYF TGCGCCAGCAGCTTGACTCTCCTTAGAGGGGAGACCCAGTACTTC
TRBJ1-2 . . 12 TRBV20-1 CSARPNREGYTF TGCAGTGCTAGGCCCAACAGGGAAGGCTACACCTTC
TRBJ2-1 few . 15 TRBV4-3 CASSQELGTANEQFF TGCGCCAGCAGCCAAGAGCTAGGGACGGCAAATGAGCAGTTCTTC
TRBJ2-3 few . 12 TRBV29-1 CSVQILADTQYF TGCAGCGTTCAAATCTTGGCGGATACGCAGTATTTT
TRBJ2-7 once TRBD1 15 TRBV20-1 CSARDRRGRFYEQYF TGCAGTGCTAGAGATCGCAGGGGGCGCTTCTACGAGCAGTACTTC
TRBJ2-5 . . 12 TRBV24-1 CATSEDEGTQYF TGTGCCACCAGTGAAGACGAAGGGACCCAGTACTTC
TRBJ2-1 . . 10 TRBV20-1 CSARRNEQFF TGCAGTGCTAGACGGAATGAGCAGTTCTTC
TRBJ2-4 . TRBD1 15 TRBV29-1 CSVVGDREAKNIQYF TGCAGCGTTGTTGGGGACAGGGAGGCCAAAAACATTCAGTACTTC
TRBJ1-2 . . 17 TRBV28 CASSVGRKGLANYDYTF TGTGCCAGCAGTGTGGGGCGCAAAGGCCTTGCTAACTATGACTACACCTTC
TRBJ2-5 . TRBD2 16 TRBV9 CASSDPRDGRQETQYF TGTGCCAGCAGCGATCCCAGGGACGGGAGGCAAGAGACCCAGTACTTC
TRBJ1-1 . . 15 TRBV6-6 CASTYVGSSNTEAFF TGTGCCAGCACCTACGTGGGCAGCAGTAACACTGAAGCTTTCTTT
TRBJ2-7 . . 15 TRBV7-9 CASSLGSTEQGEQYF TGTGCCAGCAGCTTGGGGTCCACAGAACAAGGCGAGCAGTACTTC
TRBJ1-5 . . 12 TRBV6-6 CASEDNNQPQHF TGTGCCAGCGAAGATAACAATCAGCCCCAGCATTTT
TRBJ2-5 once TRBD1 15 TRBV6-1 CASRYPGQGTGTQYF TGTGCCAGCAGGTATCCCGGACAGGGCACAGGAACCCAGTACTTC
TRBJ2-4 . TRBD1 13 TRBV18 CASSDGQDREQYF TGTGCCAGCTCAGACGGACAGGATAGAGAGCAGTACTTC
TRBJ2-3 once . 16 TRBV7-8 CASSSTGQLRTDTQYF TGTGCCAGCAGCTCGACAGGACAGCTTCGCACAGATACGCAGTATTTT
TRBJ2-1 few . 16 TRBV29-1 CSVPRGGPIPYNEQFF TGCAGCGTTCCGAGGGGGGGCCCGATCCCATACAATGAGCAGTTCTTC
TRBJ1-6 . TRBD1 17 TRBV4-2 CASSQADRGNYNSPLHF TGTGCCAGCAGCCAGGCGGACAGGGGGAACTATAATTCACCCCTCCACTTT
TRBJ2-5 once TRBD1 17 TRBV7-2 CASSLAGTGLSLETQYF TGTGCCAGCAGCTTGGCCGGGACAGGCCTATCTTTAGAGACCCAGTACTTC
TRBJ2-3 . TRBD2 14 TRBV6-2/TRBV6-3 CASSYALAGDTQYF TGTGCCAGCAGTTACGCACTAGCGGGAGATACGCAGTATTTT
TRBJ2-7 . TRBD1 15 TRBV20-1 CSAILRGQGPYEQYF TGCAGTGCTATCCTCCGTGGACAGGGCCCCTACGAGCAGTACTTC
TRBJ1-2 . . 14 TRBV5-5 CASSLEWQGGGYTF TGTGCCAGCAGCTTGGAGTGGCAGGGTGGTGGCTACACCTTC
TRBJ2-5 few . 16 TRBV27 CASCQPKRLLKETQYF TGTGCCAGCTGCCAACCCAAGAGGCTACTCAAAGAGACCCAGTACTTC
TRBJ2-7 . . 18 TRBV15 CATSARGGGGGHLYEQYF TGTGCCACCAGCGCTCGAGGGGGTGGAGGGGGCCATCTCTACGAGCAGTACTTC
TRBJ2-7 . TRBD2 16 TRBV6-5 CASRTISGGAYNEQYF TGTGCCAGCAGGACGATAAGCGGGGGGGCCTACAATGAGCAGTACTTC
TRBJ1-2 . . 14 TRBV27 CASSPRGDIYGYTF TGTGCCAGCAGTCCGCGGGGCGATATCTATGGCTACACCTTC
TRBJ2-3 . . 17 TRBV24-1 CATSGASEIFSTDTQYF TGTGCCACCAGTGGTGCCTCAGAGATTTTTAGCACAGATACGCAGTATTTT
TRBJ2-1 . TRBD1 16 TRBV6-2/TRBV6-3 CASSPPGQGAHNEQFF TGTGCCAGCAGTCCGCCGGGACAGGGGGCCCACAATGAGCAGTTCTTC
TRBJ2-3 . TRBD2 15 TRBV9 CASSVEGSGEDTQYF TGTGCCAGCAGCGTAGAGGGTAGCGGGGAAGATACGCAGTATTTT